These 29 T cell receptor beta chains originate from one sample sequenced in a study of CXCR3-negative and CXCR3-positive naive CD8 T cells. The antigens these receptors bind are not known. Findings and caveats of the study: Naive CXCR3-positive cells had TRB CDR3s more hydrophobic than those of CXCR3-negative naive cells.

Each TRB cDNA library was prepared by 5' RACE (with UMI labels). From the 5' RACE reads, TCRdb lists one entry per CDR3 protein and no DNA. This listing includes around 120,000 distinct CDR3 sequences. The specimen sequenced was naive CXCR3+ CD8+ T cells from blood. Subset denoted: CD45RO-CCR7+CD27+CD95- naive CD8+ T cells expressing CXCR3 (TNR3+). The receptors were sampled from a human donor in good health. Some clones in this sample may be carry-over from other donors' samples.

The chain has TRBV7-6 and TRBJ1-6; without DNA, the TCRdb call of TRBD1 cannot be checked. The CDR3 runs 17 residues. CDR1 is SGHVS and CDR2 is FNYEAQ in the germline V gene. CDR3 region: CASSLAAGVSNNSPLHF. Variable domain in full (rest from reference TRBV7-6 and TRBJ1-6): GAGVSQSPRYKVTKRGQDVALRCDPISGHVSLYWYRQALGQGPEFLTYFNYEAQQDKSGLPNDRFSAERPEGSISTLTIQRTEQRDSAMYRCASSLAAGVSNNSPLHFGNGTRLTVT.

The chain recombines TRBV6-2 or TRBV6-3 with TRBJ1-1. The length of the CDR3 is 13 residues. Per germline, CDR1 MNHEY and CDR2 SVGEGT. CDR3 amino acids: CASSYGWNTEAFF.

The V call is TRBV15, the J call TRBJ2-2; TCRdb's D call of TRBD1 is untestable without DNA. Looked up from germline, CDR1 is LNHNV and CDR2 is YYDKDF (reference sequence). The CDR3 covers 16 residues. CDR3 residues: CATSRDGAGATGELFF. Full variable domain (missing parts from reference TRBV15 and TRBJ2-2): DAMVIQNPRYQVTQFGKPVTLSCSQTLNHNVMYWYQQKSSQAPKLLFHYYDKDFNNEADTPDNFQSRRPNTSFCFLDIRSPGLGDTAMYLCATSRDGAGATGELFFGEGSRLTVL.

The CDR3 spells CASMRGGEPSGNTIYF. The chain employs TRBV2 and TRBJ1-3. The length of the CDR3 is 16 residues. Germline loops: CDR1 SNHLY, CDR2 FYNNEI.

The chain couples TRBV7-9 to TRBJ2-5; TCRdb's assignment of TRBD1 cannot be checked, as there is no DNA. CDR1 SEHNR and CDR2 FQNEAQ come from the germline V gene (reference sequence). This CDR3 contains 16 residues. The CDR3 loop is CASSPARDRGQETQYF.

V gene TRBV7-3 combines with J gene TRBJ2-3. From germline, CDR1 is SGHTA and CDR2 FQGTGA. The CDR3 is 13 amino acids. The CDR3 sequence is CASRENTLDTQYF.

The CDR3 here is CSARWLGYEQYF. This chain uses TRBV20-1 with TRBJ2-7. This CDR3 comprises 12 residues. Per the germline V gene, CDR1 is DFQATT and CDR2 is SNEGSKA (reference sequence).

V and J are TRBV5-4 and TRBJ1-1. CDR3 length: 12 residues. Germline V gene lookup returns CDR1 SGHNT and CDR2 YYREEE (reference sequence). The CDR3 loop is CASSSKGTEAFF.

This chain joins TRBV5-1 and TRBJ2-1. Germline V gives CDR1 SGHRS, CDR2 YFSETQ. CDR3 length: 15 amino acids. The CDR3 sequence is CASSPTATFYNEQFF.

The V call is TRBV7-6, the J call TRBJ2-7; no DNA is available, so the TRBD1 call from TCRdb remains unchecked. Germline CDR1 and CDR2: SGHVS and FNYEAQ. This CDR3 is built from 13 residues. The CDR3 spells CASSWGQGIEQYF.

The gene calls are TRBV9 and TRBJ2-7; TCRdb returns TRBD1, unconfirmable since there is no DNA. CDR1 and CDR2 (germline): SGDLS, YYNGEE. The CDR3 length is 13 residues. This chain's CDR3 is CASSDSQGYEQYF.

V usage is TRBV12-5 and J usage is TRBJ2-7; TCRdb names TRBD2, which stays unverified in the absence of DNA. CDR3 size: 14 residues. Germline V CDR1 and CDR2: LGHNT, FRNRAP. CDR3 in amino acids: CASALTSEAYEQYF.

CDR3 sequence reads: CASSSLTVYNEQFF. This chain connects TRBV12-3 or TRBV12-4 to TRBJ2-1. The CDR3 has 14 residues.

J is TRBJ1-2 and V is TRBV20-1; the TRBD1 assignment by TCRdb is unverifiable without DNA. Germline loops: CDR1 DFQATT, CDR2 SNEGSKA (reference sequence). The CDR3 has 13 residues. The CDR3 loop reads CSARGLGGDGYTF.

This chain joins TRBV29-1 and TRBJ2-1; the TRBD1 assignment by TCRdb is unverifiable without DNA. CDR1 and CDR2 (germline): SQVTM, ANQGSEA. The CDR3 runs 14 residues. CDR3: CSVWDRVDYNEQLF.

The chain links TRBV7-9 to TRBJ1-1. The germline V gene has CDR1 SEHNR and CDR2 FQNEAQ (reference sequence). This CDR3 spans 16 amino acids. This CDR3 reads CASSLEQISMNTEAFF.

The CDR3 sequence is CSAPDRGYGYTF. The rearrangement uses TRBV29-1 and TRBJ1-2; TCRdb names TRBD1, which stays unverified in the absence of DNA. Per the germline V gene, CDR1 is SQVTM and CDR2 is ANQGSEA. The CDR3 is 12 residues long.

CDR3 residues: CAWGTKMNTEAFF. The chain carries TRBV30 and TRBJ1-1; without DNA, the TCRdb call of TRBD1 cannot be checked. This CDR3 has 13 amino acids. CDR1 GTSNPN and CDR2 SVGIG come from the germline V gene (reference sequence).

CDR3 sequence reads: CASSSSGTSSADTQYF. The genes are TRBV6-4 and TRBJ2-3. The V gene's germline CDR1 is MRHNA and CDR2 SNTAGT. The CDR3 consists of 16 residues.

The chain has TRBV6-5 and TRBJ2-7; TCRdb's D call of TRBD1 is untestable without DNA. This CDR3 is 14 amino acids long. Germline CDR1 is MNHEY and CDR2 is SVGAGI. The CDR3 loop is CASSPWDRGYEQYF.

The J gene is TRBJ2-7, the V gene TRBV9; TCRdb proposes TRBD1, but this gene call is untestable without DNA. The CDR3 runs 16 residues. Germline values: CDR1 SGDLS, CDR2 YYNGEE. This chain's CDR3 is CASSSQIDRPTYEQYF.

The V gene is TRBV27, the J gene TRBJ2-7; TCRdb lists TRBD1, though no DNA is available to test this call. From germline, CDR1 is MNHEY and CDR2 SMNVEV (reference sequence). The CDR3 has 14 amino acids. The CDR3 loop is CASSFAPRGFEQYF.

The chain carries TRBV18 and TRBJ2-7. Germline CDR1 KGHSH, CDR2 LQKENI. The CDR3 spans 14 residues. The CDR3 loop reads CASSPTESSYEQYF. The whole variable domain, filled in from reference TRBV18 and TRBJ2-7, reads NAGVMQNPRHLVRRRGQEARLRCSPMKGHSHVYWYRQLPEEGLKFMVYLQKENIIDESGMPKERFSAEFPKEGPSILRIQQVVRGDSAAYFCASSPTESSYEQYFGPGTRLTVT.

This chain uses TRBV29-1 with TRBJ1-1. Germline V lookup: CDR1 SQVTM, CDR2 ANQGSEA. This CDR3 has 14 residues. CDR3 amino acids: CSVVLSGVNTEAFF.

This chain links TRBV3-1 with TRBJ1-2. The germline gives CDR1 LGHDT, CDR2 YNNKEL (reference sequence). The CDR3 length is 13 residues. CDR3 protein: CASSPYRHHGYTF.

V gene TRBV4-2 combines with J gene TRBJ1-6. From germline, CDR1 is LGHNA and CDR2 YNFKEQ. This CDR3 spans 15 amino acids. The chain's CDR3 is CASSQDPAGGSPLHF.

This rearrangement joins TRBV6-4 to TRBJ1-1; TCRdb outputs TRBD1, but without DNA this stays unchecked. The CDR3 runs to 12 residues. Germline lookup yields CDR1 MRHNA and CDR2 SNTAGT. CDR3 sequence: CAGHKTDAEAFF.

The CDR3 loop reads CASSPGTLSSYEQYF. This chain links TRBV12-3 or TRBV12-4 with TRBJ2-7; no DNA is available, so the TRBD2 call from TCRdb remains unchecked. This CDR3 spans 15 amino acids.

The chain employs TRBV28 and TRBJ2-7; TCRdb's assignment of TRBD2 cannot be checked, as there is no DNA. Germline assignment: CDR1 MDHEN and CDR2 SYDVKM. The CDR3 has 14 amino acids. CDR3: CASSGTSGAYEQYF.